The rows below give T cell receptor beta chains drawn from one sample of a study of blood T cell repertoires in COVID-19. The data were produced by immunoSEQ multiplex PCR, yet TCRdb's version contains in-frame clones alone and is incomplete. The sample records about 120,000 clones, about nine tenths being singletons. Sample: peripheral blood. The receptor set was obtained from a human donor with active COVID-19. The donor label of this sample is uncertain. Both conserved end residues are part of each CDR3. The D gene is left open where the match is weak. Clone size is given for some rows only: seen once, a few or many times, or a class if the clone is expanded.

V gene: TRBV5-1
D gene: TRBD1
clone size: few
J gene: TRBJ2-7
CDR3 length: 14
CDR3 DNA: TGCGCCAGCAGAAGGGACAGCTCGAGCTACGAGCAGTACTTC
CDR3 protein: CASRRDSSSYEQYF

V gene: TRBV3-1/TRBV3-2
D gene: .
clone size: .
J gene: TRBJ2-7
CDR3 length: 14
CDR3 DNA: TGTGCCAGCAGCCAAGGTGCTAGTTCCTACGAGCAGTACTTC
CDR3 protein: CASSQGASSYEQYF

V gene: TRBV5-6
D gene: TRBD2
clone size: .
J gene: TRBJ2-1
CDR3 length: 17
CDR3 DNA: TGTGCCAGCAGCCCTAACCCTGCCGGGGGGGCCTACAATGAGCAGTTCTTC
CDR3 protein: CASSPNPAGGAYNEQFF

V gene: TRBV5-1
D gene: TRBD1
clone size: .
J gene: TRBJ1-2
CDR3 length: 16
CDR3 DNA: TGCGCCAGCAGCTTTCCCCCTGGACAGGGGCCCTATGGCTACACCTTC
CDR3 protein: CASSFPPGQGPYGYTF

V gene: TRBV19
D gene: .
clone size: .
J gene: TRBJ1-1
CDR3 length: 15
CDR3 DNA: TGTGCCAGTAGTATGATCAGGGATGGAAGGGATGAAGCTTTCTTT
CDR3 protein: CASSMIRDGRDEAFF

V gene: TRBV27
D gene: TRBD1
clone size: .
J gene: TRBJ1-2
CDR3 length: 16
CDR3 DNA: TGTGCCAGCAGTTCTGGGACAGGGGTGTTAGGCTATGGCTACACCTTC
CDR3 protein: CASSSGTGVLGYGYTF

V gene: TRBV5-8
D gene: .
clone size: .
J gene: TRBJ2-7
CDR3 length: 11
CDR3 DNA: TGTGCCAGCAGCGTACTCTTCGAGCAGTACTTC
CDR3 protein: CASSVLFEQYF

V gene: TRBV9
D gene: TRBD2
clone size: .
J gene: TRBJ2-2
CDR3 length: 15
CDR3 DNA: TGTGCCAGCAGCGTCCTAGCGGGGGGGCCTGGGGAGCTGTTTTTT
CDR3 protein: CASSVLAGGPGELFF

V gene: TRBV11-2
D gene: TRBD1
clone size: .
J gene: TRBJ1-2
CDR3 length: 18
CDR3 DNA: TGTGCCAGCAGCCACCCCAGGACAGGGGGCAAAGCTAACTATGGCTACACCTTC
CDR3 protein: CASSHPRTGGKANYGYTF

V gene: TRBV7-2
D gene: .
clone size: .
J gene: TRBJ1-2
CDR3 length: 17
CDR3 DNA: TGTGCCAGCAGCTTAAGTAGGGCGGAAGTGGGGAGTCATGGCTACACCTTC
CDR3 protein: CASSLSRAEVGSHGYTF

V gene: TRBV19
D gene: .
clone size: .
J gene: TRBJ2-2
CDR3 length: 15
CDR3 DNA: TGTGCCAGTAGTATACCGAGTTTAGGGGGCGGGGAGCTGTTTTTT
CDR3 protein: CASSIPSLGGGELFF

V gene: TRBV28
D gene: .
clone size: .
J gene: TRBJ1-1
CDR3 length: 12
CDR3 DNA: TGTGCCAGCAGGAATACTCTCTCGTCGGCTTTCTTT
CDR3 protein: CASRNTLSSAFF

V gene: TRBV11-2
D gene: .
clone size: .
J gene: TRBJ2-3
CDR3 length: 16
CDR3 DNA: TGTGCCAGCAGCTTACGACGCGGGGATAGCACAGATACGCAGTATTTT
CDR3 protein: CASSLRRGDSTDTQYF

V gene: TRBV5-1
D gene: TRBD2
clone size: .
J gene: TRBJ2-4
CDR3 length: 16
CDR3 DNA: TGCGCCAGCAGCTTGGCGGGGCTAGCGGGGGAGAACATTCAGTACTTC
CDR3 protein: CASSLAGLAGENIQYF

V gene: TRBV3-1/TRBV3-2
D gene: TRBD2
clone size: .
J gene: TRBJ2-3
CDR3 length: 20
CDR3 DNA: TGTGCCAGCAGCCAGGCTCGCGGGGGGGCTATGGGGATTAGCACAGATACGCAGTATTTT
CDR3 protein: CASSQARGGAMGISTDTQYF

V gene: TRBV6-5
D gene: TRBD1
clone size: .
J gene: TRBJ1-1
CDR3 length: 15
CDR3 DNA: TGTGCCAGCGTAACAAAGGGGGCGCTGAACACTGAAGCTTTCTTT
CDR3 protein: CASVTKGALNTEAFF

V gene: TRBV10-3
D gene: TRBD2
clone size: .
J gene: TRBJ2-3
CDR3 length: 15
CDR3 DNA: TGTGCCATCTGGGACCCCGGGACTAGCAACCATACGCAGTATTTT
CDR3 protein: CAIWDPGTSNHTQYF

V gene: TRBV5-1
D gene: .
clone size: once
J gene: TRBJ1-2
CDR3 length: 13
CDR3 DNA: TGCGCCAGCAGCTTGGGCGGTAACTATGGCTACACCTTC
CDR3 protein: CASSLGGNYGYTF

V gene: TRBV2
D gene: .
clone size: .
J gene: TRBJ2-3
CDR3 length: 14
CDR3 DNA: TGTGCCAGCAGTGACAACTCCCTCACAGATACGCAGTATTTT
CDR3 protein: CASSDNSLTDTQYF

V gene: TRBV5-1
D gene: TRBD1
clone size: .
J gene: TRBJ2-7
CDR3 length: 15
CDR3 DNA: TGCGCCAGCAGCTCCCTGGACAGGGGCACCTACGAGCAGTACTTC
CDR3 protein: CASSSLDRGTYEQYF

V gene: TRBV11-2
D gene: .
clone size: .
J gene: TRBJ2-5
CDR3 length: 12
CDR3 DNA: TGTGCCAGCAGCCCGTACCAAGAGACCCAGTACTTC
CDR3 protein: CASSPYQETQYF

V gene: TRBV5-4
D gene: .
clone size: .
J gene: TRBJ2-5
CDR3 length: 12
CDR3 DNA: TGTGCCAGCAGACCGTTGCACGGGGCCCAGTACTTC
CDR3 protein: CASRPLHGAQYF

V gene: TRBV6-4
D gene: .
clone size: .
J gene: TRBJ1-4
CDR3 length: 14
CDR3 DNA: TGTGCCAGCAGGATGACCCCCTACGAGGGAAAACTGTTTTTT
CDR3 protein: CASRMTPYEGKLFF

V gene: TRBV19
D gene: .
clone size: .
J gene: TRBJ1-2
CDR3 length: 15
CDR3 DNA: TGTGCCAGTAGTATAGATCCGGGAGGCCCTTATGGCTACACCTTC
CDR3 protein: CASSIDPGGPYGYTF

V gene: TRBV14
D gene: .
clone size: .
J gene: TRBJ1-2
CDR3 length: 16
CDR3 DNA: TGTGCCAGCAGCCAAGGAATTAGTGGGGCGTTAGTGAGCTACACCTTC
CDR3 protein: CASSQGISGALVSYTF

V gene: TRBV4-1
D gene: TRBD2
clone size: .
J gene: TRBJ2-3
CDR3 length: 14
CDR3 DNA: TGCGCCAGCAGCCTAGCGGGGGGCACAGATACGCAGTATTTT
CDR3 protein: CASSLAGGTDTQYF

V gene: TRBV7-2
D gene: TRBD1
clone size: .
J gene: TRBJ1-2
CDR3 length: 13
CDR3 DNA: TGTGCCAGCAGCCTCGACAGGGGCTATGGCTACACCTTC
CDR3 protein: CASSLDRGYGYTF

V gene: TRBV27
D gene: .
clone size: .
J gene: TRBJ1-5
CDR3 length: 18
CDR3 DNA: TGTGCCAGCAGTCCGGCCACACCAGATTACTATAGCAATCAGCCCCAGCATTTT
CDR3 protein: CASSPATPDYYSNQPQHF

V gene: TRBV4-1
D gene: .
clone size: .
J gene: TRBJ1-1
CDR3 length: 15
CDR3 DNA: TGCGCCAGCAGCCAGATCGGGGGGCTGAACACTGAAGCTTTCTTT
CDR3 protein: CASSQIGGLNTEAFF

V gene: TRBV2
D gene: TRBD1
clone size: .
J gene: TRBJ1-6
CDR3 length: 15
CDR3 DNA: TGTGCCAGCAGAGGGACAGGTGATTATAATTCACCCCTCCACTTT
CDR3 protein: CASRGTGDYNSPLHF

V gene: TRBV19
D gene: TRBD1
clone size: once
J gene: TRBJ2-7
CDR3 length: 15
CDR3 DNA: TGTGCCAGTAGAGCACCCGGGACAGGACTATACGAGCAGTACTTC
CDR3 protein: CASRAPGTGLYEQYF

V gene: TRBV5-6
D gene: .
clone size: .
J gene: TRBJ2-3
CDR3 length: 16
CDR3 DNA: TGTGCCAGCAGCGGAGACGGAGGGAGTAGCACAGATACGCAGTATTTT
CDR3 protein: CASSGDGGSSTDTQYF

V gene: TRBV7-2
D gene: TRBD1
clone size: .
J gene: TRBJ2-7
CDR3 length: 16
CDR3 DNA: TGTGCCAGCAGCTTAGGGGGTACAGGGGGCTTCTACGAGCAGTACTTC
CDR3 protein: CASSLGGTGGFYEQYF

V gene: TRBV15
D gene: TRBD2
clone size: .
J gene: TRBJ2-1
CDR3 length: 14
CDR3 DNA: TGTGCCACCAGCAGGACTAGCCGGCACAATGAGCAGTTCTTC
CDR3 protein: CATSRTSRHNEQFF

V gene: TRBV6-5
D gene: TRBD1
clone size: .
J gene: TRBJ1-6
CDR3 length: 16
CDR3 DNA: TGTGCCAGCAGTTACTCTAGACAGGGAGGCAGTTCACCCCTCCACTTT
CDR3 protein: CASSYSRQGGSSPLHF

V gene: TRBV6-5
D gene: .
clone size: .
J gene: TRBJ2-3
CDR3 length: 12
CDR3 DNA: TGTGCCAGCAAAATAGAACCAGATACGCAGTATTTT
CDR3 protein: CASKIEPDTQYF

V gene: TRBV19
D gene: TRBD1
clone size: .
J gene: TRBJ1-5
CDR3 length: 13
CDR3 DNA: TGTGCCAGTAGTATGGGACAGGGGGGGACCCAGCATTTT
CDR3 protein: CASSMGQGGTQHF

V gene: TRBV9
D gene: .
clone size: .
J gene: TRBJ2-1
CDR3 length: 15
CDR3 DNA: TGTGCCAGCAGCCCATCGTCGGGGAATTACAATGAGCAGTTCTTC
CDR3 protein: CASSPSSGNYNEQFF

V gene: TRBV11-2
D gene: TRBD1
clone size: once
J gene: TRBJ1-1
CDR3 length: 14
CDR3 DNA: TGTGCCAGCAGCGACCTACAGGGGAGGACTGAAGCTTTCTTT
CDR3 protein: CASSDLQGRTEAFF

V gene: TRBV5-1
D gene: TRBD1
clone size: .
J gene: TRBJ1-2
CDR3 length: 15
CDR3 DNA: TGCGCCAGCAGCCCGGAAGGGGACAGGGGTTATGGCTACACCTTC
CDR3 protein: CASSPEGDRGYGYTF

V gene: TRBV18
D gene: TRBD1
clone size: .
J gene: TRBJ2-2
CDR3 length: 14
CDR3 DNA: TGTGCCAGCTCTCCGGACAGGAGCACCGGGGAGCTGTTTTTT
CDR3 protein: CASSPDRSTGELFF

V gene: TRBV5-4
D gene: .
clone size: .
J gene: TRBJ2-1
CDR3 length: 16
CDR3 DNA: TGTGCCAGCAGCACCTCTCAGGCAAATTCCTACAATGAGCAGTTCTTC
CDR3 protein: CASSTSQANSYNEQFF

V gene: TRBV12-3/TRBV12-4
D gene: .
clone size: once
J gene: TRBJ1-1
CDR3 length: 12
CDR3 DNA: TGTGCCAGCAGTTTATCAGGGTTTGAAGCTTTCTTT
CDR3 protein: CASSLSGFEAFF

V gene: TRBV12-3/TRBV12-4
D gene: TRBD2
clone size: .
J gene: TRBJ2-5
CDR3 length: 12
CDR3 DNA: TGTGCCAGCCGGGGGGGGCTAGAGACCCAGTACTTC
CDR3 protein: CASRGGLETQYF

V gene: TRBV5-4
D gene: TRBD2
clone size: .
J gene: TRBJ2-1
CDR3 length: 14
CDR3 DNA: TGTGCCAGCAGCTGGAAGACTAGCCGCAATGAGCAGTTCTTC
CDR3 protein: CASSWKTSRNEQFF

V gene: TRBV13
D gene: .
clone size: .
J gene: TRBJ2-3
CDR3 length: 13
CDR3 DNA: TGTGCCAGCAGCCTGAGGCGGGCAGATACGCAGTATTTT
CDR3 protein: CASSLRRADTQYF

V gene: TRBV2
D gene: TRBD1
clone size: .
J gene: TRBJ1-2
CDR3 length: 16
CDR3 DNA: TGTGCCAGCAGCCCCACTAGGTCAGGGGGCCTCTATGGCTACACCTTC
CDR3 protein: CASSPTRSGGLYGYTF

V gene: TRBV3-1/TRBV3-2
D gene: TRBD2
clone size: once
J gene: TRBJ2-5
CDR3 length: 17
CDR3 DNA: TGTGCCAGCAGCCAAGATCAAGGCGGGGGGGCCGAAGAGACCCAGTACTTC
CDR3 protein: CASSQDQGGGAEETQYF

V gene: TRBV11-2
D gene: .
clone size: .
J gene: TRBJ1-1
CDR3 length: 17
CDR3 DNA: TGTGCCAGCAGCTTATTAACGAGCTGGAGTAGGAACACTGAAGCTTTCTTT
CDR3 protein: CASSLLTSWSRNTEAFF

V gene: TRBV7-8
D gene: TRBD1
clone size: once
J gene: TRBJ1-4
CDR3 length: 15
CDR3 DNA: TGTGCCAGCAGCTTAAACAGGGGGTCGAATGAAAAACTGTTTTTT
CDR3 protein: CASSLNRGSNEKLFF

V gene: TRBV5-1
D gene: .
clone size: .
J gene: TRBJ2-2
CDR3 length: 15
CDR3 DNA: TGCGCCAGCAGCCTGACTAGTGGCACGACCGGGGAGCTGTTTTTT
CDR3 protein: CASSLTSGTTGELFF

V gene: TRBV20-1
D gene: .
clone size: .
J gene: TRBJ2-3
CDR3 length: 12
CDR3 DNA: TGCAGTGCTAGTACTAGGTCAGATACGCAGTATTTT
CDR3 protein: CSASTRSDTQYF

V gene: TRBV5-6
D gene: .
clone size: .
J gene: TRBJ2-3
CDR3 length: 15
CDR3 DNA: TGTGCCAGCAGCCCGAGGACAGACATCACAGATACGCAGTATTTT
CDR3 protein: CASSPRTDITDTQYF

V gene: TRBV19
D gene: .
clone size: .
J gene: TRBJ1-2
CDR3 length: 15
CDR3 DNA: TGTGCCAGTAGTATCCCATGGGGGGATGTCTTTGGCTACACCTTC
CDR3 protein: CASSIPWGDVFGYTF

V gene: TRBV3-1/TRBV3-2
D gene: TRBD1
clone size: .
J gene: TRBJ1-2
CDR3 length: 15
CDR3 DNA: TGTGCCAGCAGCCCCAACCGGGACAGCCGCCTCGGCTACACCTTC
CDR3 protein: CASSPNRDSRLGYTF

V gene: TRBV3-1/TRBV3-2
D gene: TRBD2
clone size: .
J gene: TRBJ2-1
CDR3 length: 21
CDR3 DNA: TGTGCCAGCAGCCACCATCGGTTGGGTCTAGCGGGGGGGTTGTCATACAATGAGCAGTTCTTC
CDR3 protein: CASSHHRLGLAGGLSYNEQFF

V gene: TRBV4-1
D gene: TRBD2
clone size: .
J gene: TRBJ2-1
CDR3 length: 15
CDR3 DNA: TGCGCCAGCAGCCAAGGACAAGCGGGGTACAATGAGCAGTTCTTC
CDR3 protein: CASSQGQAGYNEQFF